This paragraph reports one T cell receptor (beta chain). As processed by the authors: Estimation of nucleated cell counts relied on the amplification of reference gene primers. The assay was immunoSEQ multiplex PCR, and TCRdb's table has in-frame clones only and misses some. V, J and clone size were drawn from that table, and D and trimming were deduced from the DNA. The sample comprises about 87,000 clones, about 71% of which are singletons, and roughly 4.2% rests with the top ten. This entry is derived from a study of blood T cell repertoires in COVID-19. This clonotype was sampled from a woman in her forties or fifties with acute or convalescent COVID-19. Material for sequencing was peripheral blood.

CDR3: CASSSSPRGGELFF. The CDR3 nucleotides read TGTGCCAGCAGCTCGTCCCCCCGGGGCGGGGAGCTGTTTTTT. This chain links TRBV5-6 with TRBJ2-2, with TRBD2 as a possible D gene (5 bases). This CDR3 region has 14 residues. Germline lookup yields CDR1 SGHDT and CDR2 YYEEEE. V was shortened by 3 bases and J by 7 bases, with 13 bases between the two germline ends.